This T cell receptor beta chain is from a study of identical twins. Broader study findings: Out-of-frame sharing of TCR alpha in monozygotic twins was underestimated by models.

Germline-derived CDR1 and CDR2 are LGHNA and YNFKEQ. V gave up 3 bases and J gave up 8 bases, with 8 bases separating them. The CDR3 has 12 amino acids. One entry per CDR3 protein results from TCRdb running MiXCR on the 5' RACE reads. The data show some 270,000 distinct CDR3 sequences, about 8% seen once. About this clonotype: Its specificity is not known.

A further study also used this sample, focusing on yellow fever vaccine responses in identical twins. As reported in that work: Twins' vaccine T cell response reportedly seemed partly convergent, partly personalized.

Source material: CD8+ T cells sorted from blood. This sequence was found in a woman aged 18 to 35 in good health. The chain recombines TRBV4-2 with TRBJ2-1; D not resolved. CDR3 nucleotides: TGTGCCAGCAGCCACCCCCCATATGAGCAGTTCTTC. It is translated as CASSHPPYEQFF.